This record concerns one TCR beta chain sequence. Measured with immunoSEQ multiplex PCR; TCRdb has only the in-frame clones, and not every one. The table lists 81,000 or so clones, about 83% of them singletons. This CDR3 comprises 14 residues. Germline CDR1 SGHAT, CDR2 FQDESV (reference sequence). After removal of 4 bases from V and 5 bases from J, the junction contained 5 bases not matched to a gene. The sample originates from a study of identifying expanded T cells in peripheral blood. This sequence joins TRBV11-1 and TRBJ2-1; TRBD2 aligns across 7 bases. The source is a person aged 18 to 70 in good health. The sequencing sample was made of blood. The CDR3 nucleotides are TGTGCCAGCAGCTCCCGGGACTACAACAATGAGCAGTTCTTC. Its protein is CASSSRDYNNEQFF.